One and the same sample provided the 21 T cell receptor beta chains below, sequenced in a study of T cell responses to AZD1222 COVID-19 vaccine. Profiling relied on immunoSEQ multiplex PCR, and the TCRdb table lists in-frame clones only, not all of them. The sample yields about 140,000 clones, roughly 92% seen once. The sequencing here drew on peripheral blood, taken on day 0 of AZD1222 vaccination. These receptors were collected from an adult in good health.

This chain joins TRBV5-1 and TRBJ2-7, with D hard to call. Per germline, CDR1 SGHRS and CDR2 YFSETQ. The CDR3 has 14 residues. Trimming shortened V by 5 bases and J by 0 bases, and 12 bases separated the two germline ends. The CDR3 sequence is CASRRNVDSYEQYF. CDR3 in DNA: TGCGCCAGCAGAAGGAACGTAGACTCCTACGAGCAGTACTTC.

CDR3 in amino acids: CASSMSGLNQPQHF. The CDR3 DNA reads TGTGCCAGCAGCATGTCAGGGCTCAATCAGCCCCAGCATTTT. This chain connects TRBV6-5 to TRBJ1-5; D possibly corresponds to TRBD1 (5 bases). This CDR3 is built from 14 residues. Germline values: CDR1 MNHEY, CDR2 SVGAGI. Trimming took off 6 bases at V and 3 bases at J, with 12 bases between the two ends.

CDR3 region: CASSQVQNRYNEQFF. In nucleotides, the CDR3 is TGTGCCAGCAGCCAAGTCCAGAATAGATACAATGAGCAGTTCTTC. The chain uses TRBV14 and TRBJ2-1; D is unclear. V was pared by 1 base and J by 4 bases, with 11 bases between. Germline lookup yields CDR1 SGHDN and CDR2 FVKESK. The length of the CDR3 is 15 residues.

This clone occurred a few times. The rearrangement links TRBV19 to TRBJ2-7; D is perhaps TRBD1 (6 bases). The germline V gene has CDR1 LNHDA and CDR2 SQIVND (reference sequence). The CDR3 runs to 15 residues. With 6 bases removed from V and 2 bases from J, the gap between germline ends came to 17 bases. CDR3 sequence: CASSIKGDATYEQYF. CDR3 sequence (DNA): TGTGCCAGTAGCATAAAGGGGGACGCCACCTACGAGCAGTACTTC.

CDR3 bases: TGCGCCAGCAGCTTGGGGGACAAGCCCGGGAACACCATATATTTT. It encodes CASSLGDKPGNTIYF. This chain links TRBV5-1 with TRBJ1-3; D may be TRBD1 (6 bases). V was clipped by 0 bases and J by 7 bases, with 14 bases between them. From germline, CDR1 is SGHRS and CDR2 YFSETQ. There are 15 residues in the CDR3. Supplemented by reference TRBV5-1 and TRBJ1-3, the full variable domain reads KAGVTQTPRYLIKTRGQQVTLSCSPISGHRSVSWYQQTPGQGLQFLFEYFSETQRNKGNFPGRFSGRQFSNSRSEMNVSTLELGDSALYLCASSLGDKPGNTIYFGEGSWLTVV.

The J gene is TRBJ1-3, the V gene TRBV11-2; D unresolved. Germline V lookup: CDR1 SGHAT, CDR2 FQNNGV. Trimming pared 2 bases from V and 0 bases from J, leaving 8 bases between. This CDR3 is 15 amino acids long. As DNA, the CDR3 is TGTGCCAGCAGCTTAATCCTAGACTCTGGAAACACCATATATTTT. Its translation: CASSLILDSGNTIYF.

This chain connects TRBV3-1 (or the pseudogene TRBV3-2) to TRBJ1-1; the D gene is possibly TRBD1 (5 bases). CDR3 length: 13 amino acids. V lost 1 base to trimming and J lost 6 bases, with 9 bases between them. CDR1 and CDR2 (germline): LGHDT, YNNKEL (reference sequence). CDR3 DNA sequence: TGTGCCAGCAGCCAAGTGATGGGACCTGAAGCTTTCTTT. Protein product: CASSQVMGPEAFF.

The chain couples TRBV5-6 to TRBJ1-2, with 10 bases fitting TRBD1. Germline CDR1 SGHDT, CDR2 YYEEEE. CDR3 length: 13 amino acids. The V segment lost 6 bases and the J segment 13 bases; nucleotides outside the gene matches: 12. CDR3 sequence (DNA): TGTGCCAGCAACGCAGGGACAGGGGCCTTGTTCACCTTC. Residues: CASNAGTGALFTF.

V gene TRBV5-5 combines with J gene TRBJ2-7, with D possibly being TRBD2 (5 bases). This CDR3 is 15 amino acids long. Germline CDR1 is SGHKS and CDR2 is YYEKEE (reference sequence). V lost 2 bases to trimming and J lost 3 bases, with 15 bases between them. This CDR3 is CASSFSLAPGYEQYF. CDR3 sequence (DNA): TGTGCCAGCAGCTTTAGTCTAGCTCCCGGCTACGAGCAGTACTTC.

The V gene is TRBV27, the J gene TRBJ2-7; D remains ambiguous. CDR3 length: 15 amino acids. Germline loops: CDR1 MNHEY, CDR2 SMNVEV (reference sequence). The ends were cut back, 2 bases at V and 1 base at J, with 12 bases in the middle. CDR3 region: CASSLILGPSYEQYF. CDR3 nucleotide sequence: TGTGCCAGCAGTTTAATCCTGGGCCCTTCCTACGAGCAGTACTTC.

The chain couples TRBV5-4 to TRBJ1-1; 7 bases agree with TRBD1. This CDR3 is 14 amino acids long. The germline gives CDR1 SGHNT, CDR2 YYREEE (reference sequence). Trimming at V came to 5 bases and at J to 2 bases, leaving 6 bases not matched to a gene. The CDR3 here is CASRSGTDNTEAFF. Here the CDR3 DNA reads TGTGCCAGCAGGTCCGGGACAGATAACACTGAAGCTTTCTTT.

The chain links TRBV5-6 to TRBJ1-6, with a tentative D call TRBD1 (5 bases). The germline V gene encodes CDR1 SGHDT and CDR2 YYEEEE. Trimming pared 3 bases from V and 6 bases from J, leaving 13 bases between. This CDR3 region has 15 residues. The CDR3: CASSSGGLSNSPLHF. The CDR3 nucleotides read TGTGCCAGCAGCTCTGGGGGACTCTCTAATTCACCCCTCCACTTT.

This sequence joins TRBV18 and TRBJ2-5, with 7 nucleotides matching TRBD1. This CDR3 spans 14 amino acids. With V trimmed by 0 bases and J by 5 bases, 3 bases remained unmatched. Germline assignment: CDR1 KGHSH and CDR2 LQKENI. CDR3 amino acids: CASSPPGRGETQYF. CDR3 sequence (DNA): TGTGCCAGCTCACCACCAGGCAGGGGGGAGACCCAGTACTTC.

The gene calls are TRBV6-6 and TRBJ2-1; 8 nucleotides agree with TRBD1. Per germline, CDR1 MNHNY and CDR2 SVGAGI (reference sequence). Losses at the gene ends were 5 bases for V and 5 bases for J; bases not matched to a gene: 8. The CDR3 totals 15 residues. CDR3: CASSPKDRANNEQFF. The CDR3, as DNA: TGTGCCAGCAGTCCAAAGGACAGGGCGAACAATGAGCAGTTCTTC.

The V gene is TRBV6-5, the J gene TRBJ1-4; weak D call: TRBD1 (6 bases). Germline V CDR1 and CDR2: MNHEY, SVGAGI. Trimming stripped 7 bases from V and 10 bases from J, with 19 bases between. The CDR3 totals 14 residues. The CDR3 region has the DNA TGTGCCAGCATAAACGATCGACAGGTTGGAAAACTGTTTTTT. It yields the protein CASINDRQVGKLFF.

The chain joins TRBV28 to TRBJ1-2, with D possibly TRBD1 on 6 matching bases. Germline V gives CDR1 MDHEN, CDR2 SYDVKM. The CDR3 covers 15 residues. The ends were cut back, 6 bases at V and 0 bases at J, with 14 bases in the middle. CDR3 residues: CASSETGYPNYGYTF. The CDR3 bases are TGTGCCAGCAGCGAGACAGGCTACCCTAACTATGGCTACACCTTC.

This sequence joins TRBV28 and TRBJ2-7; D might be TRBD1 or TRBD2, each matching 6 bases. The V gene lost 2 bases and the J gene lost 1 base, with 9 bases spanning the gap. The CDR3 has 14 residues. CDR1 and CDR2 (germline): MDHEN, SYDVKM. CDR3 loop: CASSLGGRSYEQYF. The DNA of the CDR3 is TGTGCCAGCAGTTTAGGGGGGCGATCCTACGAGCAGTACTTC.

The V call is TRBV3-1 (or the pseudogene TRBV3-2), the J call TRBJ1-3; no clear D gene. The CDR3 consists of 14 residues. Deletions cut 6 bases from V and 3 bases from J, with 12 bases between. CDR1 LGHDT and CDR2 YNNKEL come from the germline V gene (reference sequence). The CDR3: CASSIWGVGNTIYF. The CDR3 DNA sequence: TGTGCCAGCAGTATCTGGGGAGTTGGAAACACCATATATTTT.

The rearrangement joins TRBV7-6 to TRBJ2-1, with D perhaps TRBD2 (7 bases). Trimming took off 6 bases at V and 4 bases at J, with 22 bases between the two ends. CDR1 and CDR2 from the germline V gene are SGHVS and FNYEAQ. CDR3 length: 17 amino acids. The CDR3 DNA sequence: TGTGCCAGCAGGGCGAGGGCGGGGGCACTATTTTACAATGAGCAGTTCTTC. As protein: CASRARAGALFYNEQFF.

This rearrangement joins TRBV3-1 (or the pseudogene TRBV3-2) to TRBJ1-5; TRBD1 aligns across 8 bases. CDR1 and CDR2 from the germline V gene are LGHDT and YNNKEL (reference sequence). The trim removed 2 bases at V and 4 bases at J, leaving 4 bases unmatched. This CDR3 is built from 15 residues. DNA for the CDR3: TGTGCCAGCAGCCAAAGAGACAGGGGTAATCAGCCCCAGCATTTT. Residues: CASSQRDRGNQPQHF.

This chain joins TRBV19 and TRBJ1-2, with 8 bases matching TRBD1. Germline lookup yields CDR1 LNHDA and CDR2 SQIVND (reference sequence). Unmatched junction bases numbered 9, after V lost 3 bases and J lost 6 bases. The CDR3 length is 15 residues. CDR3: CASSIGPGGADGYTF. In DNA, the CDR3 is TGTGCCAGTAGTATTGGCCCAGGGGGCGCGGATGGCTACACCTTC.